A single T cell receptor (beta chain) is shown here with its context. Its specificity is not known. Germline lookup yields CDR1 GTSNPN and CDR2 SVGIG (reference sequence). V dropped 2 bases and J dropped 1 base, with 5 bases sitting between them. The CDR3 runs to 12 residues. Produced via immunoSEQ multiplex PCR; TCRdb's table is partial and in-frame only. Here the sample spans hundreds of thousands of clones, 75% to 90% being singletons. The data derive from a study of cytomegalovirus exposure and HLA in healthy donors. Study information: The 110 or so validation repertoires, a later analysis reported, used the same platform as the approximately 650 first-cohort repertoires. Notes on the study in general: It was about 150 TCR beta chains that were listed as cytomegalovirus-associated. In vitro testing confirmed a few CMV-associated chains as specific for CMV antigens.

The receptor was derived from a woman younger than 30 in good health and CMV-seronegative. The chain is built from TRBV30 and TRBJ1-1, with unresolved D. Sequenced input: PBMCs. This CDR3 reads CAWSSANTEAFF. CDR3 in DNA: TGTGCCTGGAGTTCAGCGAACACTGAAGCTTTCTTT.